The next 22 T cell receptor beta chains were all read from a single sample in a study of blood T cells in healthy people across ages. Sample-barcoded 5' priming and a J-beta primer mix drove a second PCR of about 7 to 11 cycles. TCRdb recomputed calls from the 5' RACE reads with MiXCR, one row per CDR3 protein. The top ten hold less than 2.5% of the sample, which has over 1,500,000 distinct CDR3 sequences, around half seen once. Sequenced input: blood. These receptors all stem from a woman aged 40 to 50 in good health.

The chain is built from TRBV2 and TRBJ2-7, with 9 bases matching TRBD1. CDR3 size: 15 residues. The V and J ends lost 3 bases and 0 bases, in that order; junction bases with no gene match: 3. The germline gives CDR1 SNHLY, CDR2 FYNNEI. The CDR3 protein is CASSENRGPSYEQYF. Here the CDR3 DNA reads TGTGCCAGCAGTGAGAACAGGGGGCCCTCCTACGAGCAGTACTTC.

The chain links TRBV4-1 to TRBJ2-4, with 8 bases identical to TRBD2. V lost 1 base, J lost 6 bases, and 5 bases stayed unmatched. CDR1 is MGHRA and CDR2 is YSYEKL in the germline V gene. The CDR3 runs to 15 residues. CDR3 residues: CASSQGVAGTNIQYF. The CDR3 DNA sequence: TGCGCCAGCAGCCAAGGAGTAGCGGGAACAAACATTCAGTACTTC.

As for this clonotype: The junction and the germline gene differ at one end; a read error may be behind it. The V gene is TRBV20-1, the J gene TRBJ2-5; unclear D gene. The end of the DNA aligns better with TRBJ2-7, so the J call may be wrong. Germline values: CDR1 DFQATT, CDR2 SNEGSKA (reference sequence). CDR3 size: 14 residues. The CDR3 nucleotides are TGCAGTGCTGGAGATGGCCAGAAATCCTACGAGCAGTACTTC. Protein sequence: CSAGDGQKSYEQYF.

This clonotype was seen only a few times. The genes are TRBV6-6 and TRBJ2-1; possibly TRBD1 for D (5 bases). The CDR3 is made up of 13 amino acids. Germline CDR1 is MNHNY and CDR2 is SVGAGI (reference sequence). Trimming took off 6 bases at V and 3 bases at J, with 9 bases between the two ends. The CDR3 coding sequence is TGTGCCAGCAGGACCAGGGACTACAATGAGCAGTTCTTC. Translating it yields CASRTRDYNEQFF.

Turning to this clonotype: Germline and junction disagree at one end, which may indicate a read error. V usage is TRBV6-1 and J usage is TRBJ1-2, with D maybe TRBD1 (5 bases). The CDR3 consists of 14 residues. Germline CDR1 is MNHNS and CDR2 is SASEGT. The CDR3: CASTPTGRNYVYTF. In nucleotides, the CDR3 is TGTGCCAGCACACCTACGGGGCGGAACTATGTCTACACCTTC.

The chain employs TRBV29-1 and TRBJ2-5, with D possibly TRBD1 on 6 matching bases. Germline values: CDR1 SQVTM, CDR2 ANQGSEA. This CDR3 is built from 13 residues. V lost 7 bases and J lost 4, with 16 bases in between. The CDR3 region is CSGWTVGGETQYF. In DNA form, the CDR3 reads TGCAGCGGTTGGACAGTAGGCGGAGAGACCCAGTACTTC.

The J gene is TRBJ2-7, the V gene TRBV7-2; D remains ambiguous. The V gene lost 4 bases and the J gene lost 9 bases, with 19 bases spanning the gap. CDR1 and CDR2 from the germline V gene are SGHTA and FQGNSA. This CDR3 contains 14 residues. CDR3 in DNA: TGTGCCAGCAGCTCTAGGGCGACCTACAATGGGCAGTACTTC. Translated, it gives CASSSRATYNGQYF.

V is TRBV15 and J is TRBJ2-1, with 8 bases fitting TRBD2. The end of the DNA fits TRBJ2-7 better, so the J call may be wrong. CDR1 LNHNV and CDR2 YYDKDF come from the germline V gene (reference sequence). CDR3 length equals 16 residues. The CDR3 spells CATSRDRGGSYNEQYF. The CDR3 DNA is TGTGCCACCAGCAGAGATCGGGGGGGGTCCTACAATGAGCAGTACTTC.

This clonotype was observed a few times. V and J are TRBV6-2 or TRBV6-3 and TRBJ2-7; D remains unclear. Trimming pared 0 bases from V and 4 bases from J, leaving 13 bases between. The CDR3 extends over 15 amino acids. The germline gives CDR1 MNHEY, CDR2 SVGEGT. DNA of the CDR3: TGTGCCAGCAGTTACTCGTCCAGTTCAAGGTACGAGCAGTACTTC. Translation: CASSYSSSSRYEQYF.

This chain joins TRBV20-1 and TRBJ2-7, with 9 bases that match TRBD1. Germline lookup yields CDR1 DFQATT and CDR2 SNEGSKA (reference sequence). The CDR3 covers 16 residues. V dropped 4 bases and J dropped 2; count of bases not matched to a gene: 12. DNA for the CDR3: TGCAGTGCTACCGAGACAGGGGGGATGGTCCCCTACGAGCAGTACTTC. Translating gives CSATETGGMVPYEQYF.

This rearrangement joins TRBV6-1 to TRBJ2-5; no reliable D call. The germline gives CDR1 MNHNS, CDR2 SASEGT. Trimming removed 9 bases at V and 3 bases at J, with 11 bases between. This CDR3 region has 12 residues. The CDR3 DNA reads as TGTGCCAGTACCGTCGAAAAAGAGACCCAGTACTTC. Protein product: CASTVEKETQYF.

The table lists this clonotype with a few counts. CDR3 sequence (DNA): TGTGCCAGCAGCCAAGATCAGGGGGACTTGATCGAGACCCAGTACTTC. It encodes CASSQDQGDLIETQYF. This rearrangement joins TRBV3-1 to TRBJ2-5, with D maybe TRBD1 (7 bases). V was trimmed by 0 bases and J by 5 bases, leaving 16 bases between them. CDR3 size: 16 residues. Germline V lookup: CDR1 LGHDT, CDR2 YNNKEL (reference sequence).

CDR3 nucleotide sequence: TGCGCCAGCAGCTTGTTCAGGGGGCTTACCGAGCAGTACTTC. It translates to CASSLFRGLTEQYF. The V and J genes are TRBV5-1 and TRBJ2-5, with 8 positions matching TRBD1. The J call may be mistaken, given a closer DNA end match to TRBJ2-7. The CDR3 spans 14 residues. CDR1 is SGHRS and CDR2 is YFSETQ in the germline V gene.

V and J are TRBV29-1 and TRBJ1-2; D gene uncertain. Germline V lookup: CDR1 SQVTM, CDR2 ANQGSEA. The CDR3 contains 12 residues. Trimming shortened V by 7 bases and J by 2 bases, and 11 bases separated the two germline ends. The chain's CDR3 is CSGLDGNYGYTF. Here the CDR3 DNA reads TGCAGCGGTCTAGACGGGAACTATGGCTACACCTTC.

The chain links TRBV11-2 to TRBJ2-1; D not certain. The germline gives CDR1 SGHAT, CDR2 FQNNGV. The CDR3 has 15 amino acids. Trimming pared 1 base from V and 0 bases from J, leaving 7 bases between. The chain's CDR3 is CASSLGHDSYNEQFF. In DNA form, the CDR3 reads TGTGCCAGCAGCTTAGGGCATGACTCCTACAATGAGCAGTTCTTC.

This clonotype appeared many times. The rearrangement joins TRBV12-3 or TRBV12-4 to TRBJ2-3, with D unclear. The V end lost 5 bases, the J end lost 0 bases, and 12 bases lay between the germline ends. The CDR3 spans 15 residues. CDR3 amino acids: CASSPGPPSTDTQYF. The CDR3 nucleotides read TGTGCCAGCAGTCCCGGGCCACCAAGCACAGATACGCAGTATTTT.

This sequence joins TRBV7-2 and TRBJ1-1; 8 positions agree with TRBD1. Trimming removed 1 base from V and 2 bases from J; junction bases left unmatched: 3. Germline loops: CDR1 SGHTA, CDR2 FQGNSA. The CDR3 sequence is 15 residues long. The CDR3 region is CASSLEGTGNTEAFF. DNA for the CDR3: TGTGCCAGCAGCTTAGAAGGGACAGGTAACACTGAAGCTTTCTTT.

This chain connects TRBV7-2 to TRBJ2-1; the D gene is possibly TRBD1 (5 bases). The DNA end favors TRBJ2-7, so the J call may be wrong. CDR3 length: 16 amino acids. From germline, CDR1 is SGHTA and CDR2 FQGNSA. CDR3: CASSLESGIGYNEQYF. CDR3 nucleotides: TGTGCCAGCAGCTTAGAGTCAGGGATAGGGTACAATGAGCAGTACTTC.

The rearrangement joins TRBV11-2 to TRBJ2-7, with 7 bases fitting TRBD1. The J segment lost 3 bases and the V segment lost 4 bases, leaving 6 bases of the junction unmatched. Germline assignment: CDR1 SGHAT and CDR2 FQNNGV. This CDR3 contains 14 residues. CDR3 amino acids: CASSYTGTVYEQYF. CDR3 DNA sequence: TGTGCCAGCAGCTATACAGGGACAGTCTACGAGCAGTACTTC.

J is TRBJ2-7 and V is TRBV25-1; maybe TRBD2 (6 bases). Trimming shortened V by 3 bases and J by 1 base, and 13 bases separated the two germline ends. This CDR3 has 15 amino acids. Germline CDR1 and CDR2: MGHDK and SYGVNS. CDR3 amino acids: CASSDGGSPSYEQYF. CDR3 nucleotides: TGTGCCAGCAGTGATGGAGGGTCCCCGTCCTACGAGCAGTACTTC.

This clonotype came up a few times. The V call is TRBV20-1, the J call TRBJ2-7; D is tentatively TRBD1 or TRBD2 (5 bases each). The CDR3 has 15 residues. Trimming removed 0 bases at V and 0 bases at J, with 12 bases between. Germline CDR1 reads DFQATT; CDR2 reads SNEGSKA (reference sequence). DNA of the CDR3: TGCAGTGCTAGAGACGACAGCACTAGCTCCTACGAGCAGTACTTC. Translation: CSARDDSTSSYEQYF.

V and J are TRBV7-6 and TRBJ2-3; weak D call: TRBD2 (6 bases). V lost 1 base and J lost 4, with 12 bases in between. The CDR3 contains 15 residues. Germline CDR1 reads SGHVS; CDR2 reads FNYEAQ. CDR3 loop: CASSLVGTSADTQYF. CDR3 coding DNA: TGTGCCAGCAGCTTAGTTGGGACTTCGGCAGATACGCAGTATTTT.